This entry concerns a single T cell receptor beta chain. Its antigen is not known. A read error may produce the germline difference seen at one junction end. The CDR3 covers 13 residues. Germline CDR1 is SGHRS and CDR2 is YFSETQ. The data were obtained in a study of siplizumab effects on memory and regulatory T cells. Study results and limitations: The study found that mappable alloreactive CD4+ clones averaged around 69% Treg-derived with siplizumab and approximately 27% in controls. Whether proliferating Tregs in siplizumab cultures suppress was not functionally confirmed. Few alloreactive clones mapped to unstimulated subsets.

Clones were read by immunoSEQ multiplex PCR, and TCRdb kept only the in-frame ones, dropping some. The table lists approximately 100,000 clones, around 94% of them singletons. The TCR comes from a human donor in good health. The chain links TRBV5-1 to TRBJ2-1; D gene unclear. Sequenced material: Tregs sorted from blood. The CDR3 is CASNLGGYNEQFF. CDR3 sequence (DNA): TGCGCCAGCAACTTGGGCGGCTACAATGAGCAGTTCTTC.